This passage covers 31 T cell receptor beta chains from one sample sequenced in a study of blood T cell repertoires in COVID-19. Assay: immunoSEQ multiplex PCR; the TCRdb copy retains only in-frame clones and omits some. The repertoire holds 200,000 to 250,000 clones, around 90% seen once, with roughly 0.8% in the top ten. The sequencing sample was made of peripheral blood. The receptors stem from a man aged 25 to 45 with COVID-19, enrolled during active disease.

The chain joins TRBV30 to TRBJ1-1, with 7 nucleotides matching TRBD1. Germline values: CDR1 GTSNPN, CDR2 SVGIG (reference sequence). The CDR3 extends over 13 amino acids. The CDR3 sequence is CARQGMVDTEAFF. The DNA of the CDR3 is TGTGCGAGACAGGGTATGGTTGACACTGAAGCTTTCTTT.

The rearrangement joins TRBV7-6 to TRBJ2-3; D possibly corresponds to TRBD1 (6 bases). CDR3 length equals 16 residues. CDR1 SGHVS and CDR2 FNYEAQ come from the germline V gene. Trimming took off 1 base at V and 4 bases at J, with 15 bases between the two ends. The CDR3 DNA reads TGTGCCAGCAGCTTAGTCAGGGGAAGTATTTCAGATACGCAGTATTTT. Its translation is CASSLVRGSISDTQYF.

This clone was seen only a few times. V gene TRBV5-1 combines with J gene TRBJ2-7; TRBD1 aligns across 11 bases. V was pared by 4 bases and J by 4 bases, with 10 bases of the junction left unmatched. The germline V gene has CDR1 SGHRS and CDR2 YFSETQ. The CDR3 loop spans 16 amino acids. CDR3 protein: CASSAALGTGGYEQYF. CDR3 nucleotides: TGCGCCAGCAGCGCCGCACTCGGGACAGGGGGTTACGAGCAGTACTTC. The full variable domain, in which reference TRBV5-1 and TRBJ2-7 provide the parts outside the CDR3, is KAGVTQTPRYLIKTRGQQVTLSCSPISGHRSVSWYQQTPGQGLQFLFEYFSETQRNKGNFPGRFSGRQFSNSRSEMNVSTLELGDSALYLCASSAALGTGGYEQYFGPGTRLTVT.

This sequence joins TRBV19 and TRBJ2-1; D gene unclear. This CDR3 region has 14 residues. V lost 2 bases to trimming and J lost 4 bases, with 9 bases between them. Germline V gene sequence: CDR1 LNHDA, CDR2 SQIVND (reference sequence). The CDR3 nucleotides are TGTGCCAGTAGTATAAGCCCCTTTTACAATGAGCAGTTCTTC. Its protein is CASSISPFYNEQFF.

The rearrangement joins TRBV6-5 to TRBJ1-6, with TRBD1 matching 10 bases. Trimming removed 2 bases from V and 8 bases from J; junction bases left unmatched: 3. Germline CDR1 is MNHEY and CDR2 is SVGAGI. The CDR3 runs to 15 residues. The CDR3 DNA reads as TGTGCCAGCAGTTACGTAGGACAGGGGGATTCACCCCTCCACTTT. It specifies CASSYVGQGDSPLHF.

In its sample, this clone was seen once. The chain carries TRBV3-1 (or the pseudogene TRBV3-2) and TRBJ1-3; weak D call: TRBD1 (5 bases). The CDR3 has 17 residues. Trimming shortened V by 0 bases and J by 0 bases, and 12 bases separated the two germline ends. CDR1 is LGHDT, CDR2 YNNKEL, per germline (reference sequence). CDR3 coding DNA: TGTGCCAGCAGCCAAGAACGCGGGGACTACTCTGGAAACACCATATATTTT. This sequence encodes CASSQERGDYSGNTIYF.

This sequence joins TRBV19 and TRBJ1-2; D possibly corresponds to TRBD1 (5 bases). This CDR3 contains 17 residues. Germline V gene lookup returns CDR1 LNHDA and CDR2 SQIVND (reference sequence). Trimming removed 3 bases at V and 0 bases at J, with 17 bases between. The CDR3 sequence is CASSITAGRFANYGYTF. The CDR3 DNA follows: TGTGCCAGTAGTATCACGGCAGGGAGGTTCGCTAACTATGGCTACACCTTC.

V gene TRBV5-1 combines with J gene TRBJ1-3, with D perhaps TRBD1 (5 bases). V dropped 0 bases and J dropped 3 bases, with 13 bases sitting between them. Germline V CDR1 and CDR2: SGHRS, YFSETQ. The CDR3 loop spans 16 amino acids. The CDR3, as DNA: TGCGCCAGCAGCTTGGGGACTGGGGGGAATGGAAACACCATATATTTT. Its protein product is CASSLGTGGNGNTIYF.

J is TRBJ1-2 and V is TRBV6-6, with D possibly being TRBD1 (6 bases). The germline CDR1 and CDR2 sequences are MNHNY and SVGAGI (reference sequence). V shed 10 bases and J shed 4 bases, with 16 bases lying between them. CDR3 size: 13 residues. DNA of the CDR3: TGTGCCACAACCCCAGGGGCGTTCTATGGCTACACCTTC. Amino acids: CATTPGAFYGYTF.

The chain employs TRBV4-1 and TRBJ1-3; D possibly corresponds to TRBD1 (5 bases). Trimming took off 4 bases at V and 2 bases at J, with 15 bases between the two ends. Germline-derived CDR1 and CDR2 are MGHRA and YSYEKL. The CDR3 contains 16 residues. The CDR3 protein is CASSPPATEPGNTIYF. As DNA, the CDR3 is TGCGCCAGCAGCCCCCCTGCGACAGAACCTGGAAACACCATATATTTT.

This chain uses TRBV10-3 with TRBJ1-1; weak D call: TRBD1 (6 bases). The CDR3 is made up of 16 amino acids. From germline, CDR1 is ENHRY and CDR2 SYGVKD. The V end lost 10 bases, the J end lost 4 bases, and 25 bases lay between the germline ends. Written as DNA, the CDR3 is TGTGCCACTAGTTACAGGGTCGTCTTGGGGGTCACTGAAGCTTTCTTT. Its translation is CATSYRVVLGVTEAFF.

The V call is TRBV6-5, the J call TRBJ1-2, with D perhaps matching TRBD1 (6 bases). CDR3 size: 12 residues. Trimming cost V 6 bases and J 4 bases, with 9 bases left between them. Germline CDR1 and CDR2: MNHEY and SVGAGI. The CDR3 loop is CASRDSVYGYTF. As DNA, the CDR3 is TGTGCCAGCAGGGACAGCGTCTATGGCTACACCTTC.

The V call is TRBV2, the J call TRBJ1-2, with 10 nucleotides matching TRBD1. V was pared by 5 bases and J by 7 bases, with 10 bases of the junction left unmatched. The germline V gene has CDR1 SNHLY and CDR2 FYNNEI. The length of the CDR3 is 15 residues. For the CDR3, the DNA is TGTGCCAGCAGTTCCGGGACAGGGGATCTAGGTGGCTACACCTTC. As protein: CASSSGTGDLGGYTF.

CDR3 sequence: CASSSAWTSFGIEQFF. The CDR3 coding sequence is TGTGCCAGCAGCTCGGCCTGGACTAGCTTCGGAATTGAGCAGTTCTTC. The chain joins TRBV11-2 to TRBJ2-1; 8 positions match TRBD2. The germline gives CDR1 SGHAT, CDR2 FQNNGV. Germline trimming cut 4 bases from V and 9 bases from J; bases unmatched to any gene: 14. The CDR3 is 16 amino acids.

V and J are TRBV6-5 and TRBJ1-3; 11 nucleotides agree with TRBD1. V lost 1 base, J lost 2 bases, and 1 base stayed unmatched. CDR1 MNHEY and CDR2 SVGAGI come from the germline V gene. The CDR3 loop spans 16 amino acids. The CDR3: CASSYLGQGAGNTIYF. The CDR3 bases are TGTGCCAGCAGTTACTTGGGACAGGGGGCTGGAAACACCATATATTTT.

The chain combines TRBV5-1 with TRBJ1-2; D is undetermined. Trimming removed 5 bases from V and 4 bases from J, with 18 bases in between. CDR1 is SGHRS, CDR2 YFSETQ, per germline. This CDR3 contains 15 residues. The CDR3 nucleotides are TGCGCCAGCAGTTCGGGGAACCTTAGCCCCTATGGCTACACCTTC. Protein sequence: CASSSGNLSPYGYTF.

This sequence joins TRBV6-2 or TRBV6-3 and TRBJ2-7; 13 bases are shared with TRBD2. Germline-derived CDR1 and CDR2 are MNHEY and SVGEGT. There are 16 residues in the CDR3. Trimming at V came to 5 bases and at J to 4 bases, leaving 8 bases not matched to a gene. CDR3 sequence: CASSLGLAGVFYEQYF. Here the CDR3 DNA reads TGTGCCAGCAGTCTCGGACTAGCGGGGGTTTTTTACGAGCAGTACTTC.

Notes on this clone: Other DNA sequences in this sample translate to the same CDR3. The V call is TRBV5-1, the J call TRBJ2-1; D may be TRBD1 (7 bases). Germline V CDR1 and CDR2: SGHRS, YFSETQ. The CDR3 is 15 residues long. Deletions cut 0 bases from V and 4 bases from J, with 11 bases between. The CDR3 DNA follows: TGCGCCAGCAGCTTGGAGCCAGGGGGGTACAATGAGCAGTTCTTC. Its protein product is CASSLEPGGYNEQFF.

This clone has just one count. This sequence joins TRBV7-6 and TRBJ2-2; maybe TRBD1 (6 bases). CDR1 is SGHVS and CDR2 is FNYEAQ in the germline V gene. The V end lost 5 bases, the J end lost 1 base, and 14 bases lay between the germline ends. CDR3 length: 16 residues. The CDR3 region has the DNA TGTGCCAGCAGCCGGGGACAAGGATTGAACACCGGGGAGCTGTTTTTT. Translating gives CASSRGQGLNTGELFF.

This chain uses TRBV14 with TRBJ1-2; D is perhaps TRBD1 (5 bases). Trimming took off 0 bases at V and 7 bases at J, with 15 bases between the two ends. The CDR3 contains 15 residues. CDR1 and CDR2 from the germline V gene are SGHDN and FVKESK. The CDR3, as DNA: TGTGCCAGCAGCCAAGATAGCCTGGGGACTTTTGGCTACACCTTC. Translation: CASSQDSLGTFGYTF. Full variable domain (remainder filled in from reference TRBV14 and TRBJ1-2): EAGVTQFPSHSVIEKGQTVTLRCDPISGHDNLYWYRRVMGKEIKFLLHFVKESKQDESGMPNNRFLAERTGGTYSTLKVQPAELEDSGVYFCASSQDSLGTFGYTFGSGTRLTVV.

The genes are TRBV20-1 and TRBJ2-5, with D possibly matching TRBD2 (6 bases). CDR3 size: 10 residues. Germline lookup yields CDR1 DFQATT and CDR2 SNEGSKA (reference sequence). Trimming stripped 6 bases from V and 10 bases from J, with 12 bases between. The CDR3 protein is CSAGAGGQYF. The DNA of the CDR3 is TGCAGTGCCGGGGCCGGGGGCCAGTACTTC.

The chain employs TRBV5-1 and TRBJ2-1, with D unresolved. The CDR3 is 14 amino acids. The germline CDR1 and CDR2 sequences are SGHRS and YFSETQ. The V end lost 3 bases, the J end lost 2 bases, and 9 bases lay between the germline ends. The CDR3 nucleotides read TGCGCCAGCAGCTCCGACGACACCTACAATGAGCAGTTCTTC. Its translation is CASSSDDTYNEQFF. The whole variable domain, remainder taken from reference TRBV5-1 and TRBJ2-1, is KAGVTQTPRYLIKTRGQQVTLSCSPISGHRSVSWYQQTPGQGLQFLFEYFSETQRNKGNFPGRFSGRQFSNSRSEMNVSTLELGDSALYLCASSSDDTYNEQFFGPGTRLTVL.

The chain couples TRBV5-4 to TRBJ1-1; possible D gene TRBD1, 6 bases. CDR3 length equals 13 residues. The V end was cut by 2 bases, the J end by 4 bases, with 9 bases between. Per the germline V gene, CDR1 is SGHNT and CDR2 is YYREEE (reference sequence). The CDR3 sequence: CASSLGQSTEAFF. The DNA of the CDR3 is TGTGCCAGCAGCTTAGGACAGTCCACTGAAGCTTTCTTT.

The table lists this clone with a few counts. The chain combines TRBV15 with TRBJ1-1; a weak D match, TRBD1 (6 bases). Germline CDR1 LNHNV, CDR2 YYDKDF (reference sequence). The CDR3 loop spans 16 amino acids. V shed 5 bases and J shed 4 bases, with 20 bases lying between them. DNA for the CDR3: TGTGCCACCAGCCGTGGACAGCCCGGGGTGAGCACTGAAGCTTTCTTT. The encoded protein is CATSRGQPGVSTEAFF.

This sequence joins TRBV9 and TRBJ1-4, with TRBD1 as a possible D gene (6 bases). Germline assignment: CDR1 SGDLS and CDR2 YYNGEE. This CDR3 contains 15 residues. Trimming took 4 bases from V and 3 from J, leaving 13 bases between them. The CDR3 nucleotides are TGTGCCAGCAGCCTAACGGACAGTCCTAATGAAAAACTGTTTTTT. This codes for CASSLTDSPNEKLFF.

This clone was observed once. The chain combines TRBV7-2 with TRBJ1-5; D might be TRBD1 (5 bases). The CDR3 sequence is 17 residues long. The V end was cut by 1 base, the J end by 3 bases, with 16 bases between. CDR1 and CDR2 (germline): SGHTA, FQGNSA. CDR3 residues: CASSLVGEPLYNQPQHF. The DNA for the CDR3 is TGTGCCAGCAGCTTAGTAGGGGAACCCCTCTACAATCAGCCCCAGCATTTT. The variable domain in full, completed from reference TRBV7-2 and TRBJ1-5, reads GAGVSQSPSNKVTEKGKDVELRCDPISGHTALYWYRQSLGQGLEFLIYFQGNSAPDKSGLPSDRFSAERTGGSVSTLTIQRTQQEDSAVYLCASSLVGEPLYNQPQHFGDGTRLSIL.

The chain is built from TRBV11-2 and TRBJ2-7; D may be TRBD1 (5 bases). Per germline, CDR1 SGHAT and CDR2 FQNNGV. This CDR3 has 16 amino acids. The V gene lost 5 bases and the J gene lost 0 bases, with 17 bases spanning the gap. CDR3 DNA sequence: TGTGCCAGCAGCAAACCAAAGGGGCCCCACTCCTACGAGCAGTACTTC. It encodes CASSKPKGPHSYEQYF.

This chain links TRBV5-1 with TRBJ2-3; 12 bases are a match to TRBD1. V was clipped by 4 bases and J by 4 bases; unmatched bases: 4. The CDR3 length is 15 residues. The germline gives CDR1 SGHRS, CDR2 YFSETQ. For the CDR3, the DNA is TGCGCCAGCAGCGGGGGGACAGGGGGCGCAGATACGCAGTATTTT. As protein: CASSGGTGGADTQYF.

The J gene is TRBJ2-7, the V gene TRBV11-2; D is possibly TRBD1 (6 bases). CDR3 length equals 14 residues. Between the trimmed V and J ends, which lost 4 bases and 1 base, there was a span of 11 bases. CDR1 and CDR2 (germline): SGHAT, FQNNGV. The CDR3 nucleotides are TGTGCCAGCAGCTCGACAGGAGCTTCCTACGAGCAGTACTTC. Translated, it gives CASSSTGASYEQYF.

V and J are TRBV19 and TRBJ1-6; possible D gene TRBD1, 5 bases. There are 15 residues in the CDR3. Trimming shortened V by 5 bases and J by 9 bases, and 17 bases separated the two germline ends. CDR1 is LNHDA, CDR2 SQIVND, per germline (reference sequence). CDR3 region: CASSQQGSLSSPLHF. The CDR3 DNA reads TGTGCCAGTAGTCAGCAGGGCAGCCTATCTTCACCCCTCCACTTT.

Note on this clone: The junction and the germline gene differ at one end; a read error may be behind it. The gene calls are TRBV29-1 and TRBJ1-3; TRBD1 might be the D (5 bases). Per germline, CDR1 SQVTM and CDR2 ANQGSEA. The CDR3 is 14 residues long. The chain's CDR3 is CSVDKGLSGNIIYF. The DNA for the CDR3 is TGCAGCGTTGATAAGGGGCTGTCTGGAAACATCATATATTTT.